This entry lists 16 T cell receptor beta chains sequenced from one sample in a study of cytomegalovirus exposure and HLA in healthy donors. The table came from immunoSEQ multiplex PCR; TCRdb's copy has only in-frame clones and leaves some out. The sample yields about 79,000 clones, 80% to 95% seen once. Sequencing was done on a sample of PBMCs. Receptors originate from a woman in her thirties in good health and CMV-seronegative.

This chain uses TRBV10-3 with TRBJ1-6; D unresolved. Trimming cost V 0 bases and J 7 bases, with 4 bases left between them. The CDR3 is made up of 13 amino acids. Germline CDR1 reads ENHRY; CDR2 reads SYGVKD. CDR3 sequence (DNA): TGTGCCATCAGTGAGTCGGAGAATTCACCCCTCCACTTT. It is translated as CAISESENSPLHF.

The rearrangement links TRBV19 to TRBJ2-7; D perhaps matches TRBD2 (5 bases). The germline gives CDR1 LNHDA, CDR2 SQIVND (reference sequence). The V end lost 3 bases, the J end lost 3 bases, and 9 bases lay between the germline ends. This CDR3 has 13 residues. The CDR3 is CASSMVAGYEQYF. The CDR3 coding sequence is TGTGCCAGTAGTATGGTCGCGGGCTACGAGCAGTACTTC.

This chain connects TRBV28 to TRBJ1-5; perhaps TRBD1 as D (5 bases). In germline, CDR1 is MDHEN, CDR2 SYDVKM. Trimming stripped 4 bases from V and 4 bases from J, with 14 bases between. The CDR3 length is 15 residues. The CDR3 spells CASSSTQGLNQPQHF. The CDR3 DNA sequence: TGTGCCAGCAGTTCCACTCAGGGTCTTAATCAGCCCCAGCATTTT.

The chain has TRBV30 and TRBJ2-3; 7 nucleotides match TRBD2. Germline V lookup: CDR1 GTSNPN, CDR2 SVGIG (reference sequence). Unmatched junction bases numbered 6, after V lost 6 bases and J lost 0 bases. The CDR3 totals 14 residues. The CDR3 sequence: CACTLAASTDTQYF. The CDR3, as DNA: TGTGCCTGTACCCTAGCGGCTAGCACAGATACGCAGTATTTT.

V usage is TRBV19 and J usage is TRBJ1-2; 8 bases map to TRBD1. CDR3 size: 15 residues. The V and J ends lost 6 bases and 2 bases, in that order; junction bases with no gene match: 8. Germline CDR1 LNHDA, CDR2 SQIVND (reference sequence). The CDR3 loop reads CASRMQGALNYGYTF. The CDR3 DNA reads TGTGCCAGTAGGATGCAGGGGGCGCTGAACTATGGCTACACCTTC. Looking up the rest from reference TRBV19 and TRBJ1-2 gives the full variable domain: DGGITQSPKYLFRKEGQNVTLSCEQNLNHDAMYWYRQDPGQGLRLIYYSQIVNDFQKGDIAEGYSVSREKKESFPLTVTSAQKNPTAFYLCASRMQGALNYGYTFGSGTRLTVV.

The gene calls are TRBV6-5 and TRBJ1-6, with D unclear. Germline V lookup: CDR1 MNHEY, CDR2 SVGAGI. Trimming removed 2 bases from V and 5 bases from J, with 13 bases in between. The CDR3 consists of 16 residues. The CDR3 sequence: CASSYGPGNNNSPLHF. The CDR3 DNA sequence: TGTGCCAGCAGTTACGGTCCGGGGAATAATAATTCACCCCTCCACTTT.

This sequence joins TRBV19 and TRBJ2-7; 7 bases agree with TRBD1. Per germline, CDR1 LNHDA and CDR2 SQIVND (reference sequence). This CDR3 region has 15 residues. With V trimmed by 2 bases and J by 0 bases, 4 bases remained unmatched. CDR3: CASSIRDSSSYEQYF. In DNA, the CDR3 is TGTGCCAGTAGTATAAGGGACAGCAGCTCCTACGAGCAGTACTTC.

In this sample, this clone turned up once. This chain links TRBV19 with TRBJ1-5; a possible D gene is TRBD1 (6 bases). The V and J ends lost 3 bases and 0 bases respectively, with 12 bases between them. Germline V gene data show CDR1 as LNHDA and CDR2 as SQIVND (reference sequence). The CDR3 has 16 amino acids. The CDR3 sequence: CASSILRGGSNQPQHF. In DNA form, the CDR3 reads TGTGCCAGTAGTATCTTGCGAGGGGGTAGCAATCAGCCCCAGCATTTT.

This clone was seen just once. The chain joins TRBV6-6 to TRBJ2-1, with 11 bases fitting TRBD2. V lost 4 bases, J lost 8 bases, and 7 bases stayed unmatched. The germline gives CDR1 MNHNY, CDR2 SVGAGI (reference sequence). The CDR3 covers 15 residues. CDR3 bases: TGTGCCAGCAGTTCCATTAGCGGGAGGGTTCATGAGCAGTTCTTC. Protein sequence: CASSSISGRVHEQFF.

The gene calls are TRBV11-3 and TRBJ2-1; D is possibly TRBD2 (6 bases). The V end was cut by 5 bases, the J end by 0 bases, with 11 bases between. The CDR3 loop spans 15 amino acids. The germline V gene has CDR1 SGHNT and CDR2 YENEEA. Here the CDR3 reads CASSTYGSSYNEQFF. CDR3 sequence (DNA): TGTGCCAGCAGCACCTACGGGAGCTCCTACAATGAGCAGTTCTTC. Full variable domain (missing parts from reference TRBV11-3 and TRBJ2-1): EAGVVQSPRYKIIEKKQPVAFWCNPISGHNTLYWYLQNLGQGPELLIRYENEEAVDDSQLPKDRFSAERLKGVDSTLKIQPAELGDSAVYLCASSTYGSSYNEQFFGPGTRLTVL.

This sequence joins TRBV23-1 and TRBJ2-2, with a tentative D call TRBD2 (7 bases). TRBV23-1 is sorted into the ORF group, with uncertain function. The CDR3 totals 16 residues. Trimming shortened V by 2 bases and J by 1 base, and 11 bases separated the two germline ends. CDR3 loop: CASSQGGAQNTGELFF. For the CDR3, the DNA is TGCGCCAGCAGTCAAGGGGGGGCCCAGAACACCGGGGAGCTGTTTTTT.

This sequence joins TRBV5-4 and TRBJ1-3; unclear D gene. The V gene lost 2 bases and the J gene lost 0 bases, with 6 bases spanning the gap. Germline CDR1 reads SGHNT; CDR2 reads YYREEE (reference sequence). CDR3 length: 14 residues. In nucleotides, the CDR3 is TGTGCCAGCAGCTTTTCAGACTCTGGAAACACCATATATTTT. This translates into CASSFSDSGNTIYF. The full variable domain, rest sourced from reference TRBV5-4 and TRBJ1-3, is ETGVTQSPTHLIKTRGQQVTLRCSSQSGHNTVSWYQQALGQGPQFIFQYYREEENGRGNFPPRFSGLQFPNYSSELNVNALELDDSALYLCASSFSDSGNTIYFGEGSWLTVV.

The chain is built from TRBV7-9 and TRBJ1-4; possible D gene TRBD1, 5 bases. Germline V gives CDR1 SEHNR, CDR2 FQNEAQ (reference sequence). The V and J ends lost 0 bases and 7 bases respectively, with 12 bases between them. The CDR3 runs 15 residues. The CDR3, as DNA: TGTGCCAGCAGCTTAGCTGGGGCGGGGGTTGAAAAACTGTTTTTT. It encodes CASSLAGAGVEKLFF. Using reference TRBV7-9 and TRBJ1-4 for the parts outside the CDR3, the full variable domain is DTGVSQNPRHKITKRGQNVTFRCDPISEHNRLYWYRQTLGQGPEFLTYFQNEAQLEKSRLLSDRFSAERPKGSFSTLEIQRTEQGDSAMYLCASSLAGAGVEKLFFGSGTQLSVL.

The chain links TRBV15 to TRBJ1-5, with D tentatively TRBD1 (5 bases). The CDR3 sequence is 16 residues long. With 2 bases removed from V and 5 bases from J, the gap between germline ends came to 16 bases. The germline V gene has CDR1 LNHNV and CDR2 YYDKDF (reference sequence). Written as DNA, the CDR3 is TGTGCCACCAGCAGAATTCCGACAGAACTATATCAGCCCCAGCATTTT. Its translation is CATSRIPTELYQPQHF. The full variable domain, its missing parts supplied by reference TRBV15 and TRBJ1-5, is DAMVIQNPRYQVTQFGKPVTLSCSQTLNHNVMYWYQQKSSQAPKLLFHYYDKDFNNEADTPDNFQSRRPNTSFCFLDIRSPGLGDTAMYLCATSRIPTELYQPQHFGDGTRLSIL.

CDR3 residues: CASSLSGFSYGYTF. CDR3 nucleotide sequence: TGTGCCAGCAGCTTATCGGGATTTTCTTATGGCTACACCTTC. This chain links TRBV11-2 with TRBJ1-2, with D unclear. CDR3 length equals 14 residues. The V end lost 2 bases, the J end lost 5 bases, and 12 bases lay between the germline ends. In germline, CDR1 is SGHAT, CDR2 FQNNGV. Combining the CDR3 with reference TRBV11-2 and TRBJ1-2 gives the whole variable domain EAGVAQSPRYKIIEKRQSVAFWCNPISGHATLYWYQQILGQGPKLLIQFQNNGVVDDSQLPKDRFSAERLKGVDSTLKIQPAKLEDSAVYLCASSLSGFSYGYTFGSGTRLTVV.

The V gene is TRBV4-2, the J gene TRBJ2-5, with 7 bases that match TRBD2. The CDR3 spans 15 residues. Trimming took 5 bases from V and 3 from J; bases not matched to a gene: 9. Per germline, CDR1 LGHNA and CDR2 YNFKEQ. The CDR3, as DNA: TGTGCCAGCAGCGTGGCCAGCAGCGGGGAAGAGACCCAGTACTTC. Amino acids: CASSVASSGEETQYF.